In this sample, the clone carrying this T cell receptor (beta chain) turned up once. The assay was immunoSEQ multiplex PCR, and TCRdb's table has in-frame clones only and misses some. The sample has fewer than 30,000 clones; roughly 50% are singletons. Germline V CDR1 and CDR2: SGHAT, FQDESV (reference sequence). The CDR3 sequence is 15 residues long. V was cut by 0 bases and J by 8 bases, with 14 bases left in between. The sample is drawn from a study of early stage breast cancer tumors. Overall study: ER+/PR+/HER2- status applied to about 80% of the 16 invasive breast tumors.

The receptor's source is a person aged 50 to 59 with breast cancer. The V gene is TRBV11-1, the J gene TRBJ2-1; D possibly corresponds to TRBD1 (7 bases). Sequenced material: breast tumor tissue. The CDR3 spells CASSLALAGQYEQFF. Written as DNA, the CDR3 is TGTGCCAGCAGCTTAGCCCTCGCGGGACAGTATGAGCAGTTCTTC. Full variable domain (outside the CDR3, taken from reference TRBV11-1 and TRBJ2-1): EAEVAQSPRYKITEKSQAVAFWCDPISGHATLYWYRQILGQGPELLVQFQDESVVDDSQLPKDRFSAERLKGVDSTLKIQPAELGDSAMYLCASSLALAGQYEQFFGPGTRLTVL.